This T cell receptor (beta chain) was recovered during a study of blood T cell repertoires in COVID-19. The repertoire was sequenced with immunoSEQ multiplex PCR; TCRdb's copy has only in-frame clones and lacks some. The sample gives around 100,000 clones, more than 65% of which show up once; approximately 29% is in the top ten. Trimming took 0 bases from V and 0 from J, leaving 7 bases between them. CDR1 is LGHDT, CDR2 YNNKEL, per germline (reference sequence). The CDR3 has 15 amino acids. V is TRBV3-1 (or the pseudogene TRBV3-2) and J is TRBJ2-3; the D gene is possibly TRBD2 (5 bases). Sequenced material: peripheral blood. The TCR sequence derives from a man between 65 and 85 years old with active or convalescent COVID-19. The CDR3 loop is CASSQDGVSTDTQYF. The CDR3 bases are TGTGCCAGCAGCCAAGACGGGGTGAGCACAGATACGCAGTATTTT.